These 30 T cell receptor beta chains came from one sample sequenced in a study of T cell responses to AZD1222 COVID-19 vaccine. Clones were sequenced by immunoSEQ multiplex PCR, and TCRdb holds only the in-frame ones, with some missing. The sample lists roughly 70,000 clones; about four fifths were seen once. The material sequenced was peripheral blood, taken on day 0 of AZD1222 vaccination. The receptors derive from an adult in good health.

CDR3 sequence (DNA): TGTGCCATCAGGCCTAGCCTGGACAGGGGGCGGACTGAAGCTTTCTTT. This encodes CAIRPSLDRGRTEAFF. The V gene is TRBV10-3, the J gene TRBJ1-1; 11 nucleotides agree with TRBD1. CDR1 is ENHRY and CDR2 is SYGVKD in the germline V gene. The CDR3 sequence is 16 residues long. Losses at the gene ends were 6 bases for V and 5 bases for J; bases not matched to a gene: 11.

The chain combines TRBV2 with TRBJ1-5, with D maybe TRBD1 (5 bases). The germline gives CDR1 SNHLY, CDR2 FYNNEI. With 5 bases removed from V and 1 base from J, the gap between germline ends came to 12 bases. The CDR3 extends over 15 amino acids. In DNA, the CDR3 is TGTGCCAGCAGTCGGCAGACAGCCAGCAATCAGCCCCAGCATTTT. Translation gives CASSRQTASNQPQHF.

The J gene is TRBJ2-7, the V gene TRBV9, with D uncertain. This CDR3 spans 14 amino acids. V was pared by 0 bases and J by 5 bases, with 12 bases between. Germline V gives CDR1 SGDLS, CDR2 YYNGEE. The DNA of the CDR3 is TGTGCCAGCAGCGTAGTTCCGGGTTCCAACGAGCAGTACTTC. Its translation is CASSVVPGSNEQYF.

CDR3 loop: CASSPGRYQETQYF. As DNA, the CDR3 is TGCGCCAGCAGCCCCGGGAGGTACCAAGAGACCCAGTACTTC. The rearrangement joins TRBV5-1 to TRBJ2-5, with 7 bases that match TRBD2. CDR1 and CDR2 from the germline V gene are SGHRS and YFSETQ. CDR3 length: 14 residues. The V segment lost 4 bases and the J segment 0 bases; nucleotides outside the gene matches: 3.

The V gene is TRBV7-9, the J gene TRBJ2-1; 11 bases line up with TRBD2. The trim removed 1 base at V and 6 bases at J, leaving 2 bases unmatched. Looked up from germline, CDR1 is SEHNR and CDR2 is FQNEAQ (reference sequence). The CDR3 totals 15 residues. This CDR3 is CASSLVSGGANEQFF. In DNA, the CDR3 is TGTGCCAGCAGCTTAGTTAGCGGGGGGGCCAATGAGCAGTTCTTC.

This chain uses TRBV19 with TRBJ1-1; D is uncertain. CDR1 and CDR2 (germline): LNHDA, SQIVND (reference sequence). Trimming took 6 bases from V and 1 from J, leaving 9 bases between them. The CDR3 contains 13 residues. The CDR3 sequence: CASRVARNTEAFF. The DNA of the CDR3 is TGTGCCAGTAGGGTTGCGCGGAACACTGAAGCTTTCTTT. The whole variable domain, remainder taken from reference TRBV19 and TRBJ1-1, is DGGITQSPKYLFRKEGQNVTLSCEQNLNHDAMYWYRQDPGQGLRLIYYSQIVNDFQKGDIAEGYSVSREKKESFPLTVTSAQKNPTAFYLCASRVARNTEAFFGQGTRLTVV.

The V gene is TRBV3-1 (or the pseudogene TRBV3-2), the J gene TRBJ2-7; 9 bases match TRBD1. The J segment lost 4 bases and the V segment lost 3 bases, leaving 1 base of the junction unmatched. CDR1 is LGHDT, CDR2 YNNKEL, per germline (reference sequence). CDR3 length: 13 residues. The CDR3 DNA is TGTGCCAGCAGCCAGACAGGGGGGTACGAGCAGTACTTC. Protein product: CASSQTGGYEQYF.

This clone was seen a single time. This chain uses TRBV6-5 with TRBJ2-2; no clear D. V lost 5 bases and J 4 bases, leaving 14 bases between the germline ends. Germline CDR1 and CDR2: MNHEY and SVGAGI. CDR3 length: 15 amino acids. CDR3 DNA: TGTGCCAGCAGTCGTCATTTCACGGGCACCGGGGAGCTGTTTTTT. This encodes CASSRHFTGTGELFF.

Concerning this clone: This may be a read error: a much more frequent sequence differs by one nucleotide. This chain uses TRBV5-4 with TRBJ1-2; maybe TRBD1 (6 bases). The length of the CDR3 is 12 residues. In germline, CDR1 is SGHNT, CDR2 YYREEE (reference sequence). The V end was cut by 2 bases, the J end by 4 bases, with 6 bases between. The CDR3 DNA reads TGTGCCAGCAGCTTACAGGGCTATGGCTACACCTTC. It translates to CASSLQGYGYTF.

V and J are TRBV19 and TRBJ2-7, with D unresolved. Germline values: CDR1 LNHDA, CDR2 SQIVND (reference sequence). V was cut by 9 bases and J by 1 base, with 19 bases left in between. The CDR3 covers 15 residues. For the CDR3, the DNA is TGTGCCAGCTCGCCAGACGTTTCCTTTTCCTACGAGCAGTACTTC. This codes for CASSPDVSFSYEQYF.

About this clone: A read error may produce the germline difference seen at one junction end. The chain has TRBV11-3 and TRBJ1-2, with no clear D. The CDR3 is 14 residues long. Germline values: CDR1 SGHNT, CDR2 YENEEA. This chain's CDR3 is CATSVTYTIYGYTF. The CDR3 DNA is TGTGCCACCAGCGTTACGTACACCATTTATGGCTACACCTTC.

V gene TRBV7-9 combines with J gene TRBJ2-7; D remains unclear. V was cut by 3 bases and J by 6 bases, with 12 bases left in between. The V gene's germline CDR1 is SEHNR and CDR2 FQNEAQ (reference sequence). The length of the CDR3 is 13 residues. The CDR3 sequence: CASSLALDREQYF. CDR3 nucleotides: TGTGCCAGCAGCTTGGCGCTAGATCGCGAGCAGTACTTC.

The gene calls are TRBV27 and TRBJ1-2; 7 bases are shared with TRBD1. The junction had 4 bases not matched to a gene; V was cut back by 4 bases and J by 5 bases. The CDR3 runs 13 residues. The germline CDR1 and CDR2 sequences are MNHEY and SMNVEV (reference sequence). The CDR3 nucleotides read TGTGCCAGCAGTTACGGGACAGAGTATGGCTACACCTTC. Its translation: CASSYGTEYGYTF.

The V and J genes are TRBV9 and TRBJ2-6, with D perhaps given as TRBD1 or TRBD2 (6 bases each). Germline lookup yields CDR1 SGDLS and CDR2 YYNGEE. The CDR3 extends over 19 amino acids. With 0 bases removed from V and 2 bases from J, the gap between germline ends came to 18 bases. CDR3: CASSVATGAGLAGANVLTF. In nucleotides, the CDR3 is TGTGCCAGCAGCGTAGCTACGGGGGCAGGGCTGGCTGGGGCCAACGTCCTGACTTTC.

The rearrangement links TRBV6-5 to TRBJ1-2; no firm D call. Germline-derived CDR1 and CDR2 are MNHEY and SVGAGI. Trimming took off 4 bases at V and 4 bases at J, with 13 bases between the two ends. This CDR3 has 14 residues. The CDR3 loop is CASSSPGFVYGYTF. CDR3 DNA sequence: TGTGCCAGCAGTTCACCGGGTTTCGTCTATGGCTACACCTTC.

The rearrangement joins TRBV7-2 to TRBJ1-2, with a possible D match to TRBD1 (6 bases). V lost 0 bases, J lost 4 bases, and 15 bases lay in between. Germline V gene data show CDR1 as SGHTA and CDR2 as FQGNSA. CDR3 length: 16 residues. The CDR3 reads CASSLAVRGAGYGYTF. CDR3 bases: TGTGCCAGCAGCTTAGCGGTCAGGGGCGCAGGCTATGGCTACACCTTC.

This sequence joins TRBV18 and TRBJ1-4; 8 nucleotides match TRBD1. The CDR3 sequence is 16 residues long. Germline V gene data show CDR1 as KGHSH and CDR2 as LQKENI. Trimming at V came to 3 bases and at J to 7 bases, leaving 10 bases not matched to a gene. CDR3 sequence (DNA): TGTGCCAGCTCACCTGAACCTCAGGGGGCGGGTGAAAAACTGTTTTTT. Translating gives CASSPEPQGAGEKLFF.

This chain connects TRBV13 to TRBJ1-2; possible D gene TRBD1, 6 bases. This CDR3 has 17 residues. CDR1 and CDR2 from the germline V gene are PRHDT and FYEKMQ (reference sequence). The ends were cut back, 5 bases at V and 2 bases at J, with 21 bases in the middle. In DNA form, the CDR3 reads TGTGCCAGCAGCCCAACGGGACAACCGATGGTGAACTATGGCTACACCTTC. Amino acid sequence: CASSPTGQPMVNYGYTF.

The chain joins TRBV10-2 to TRBJ1-1, with D tentatively TRBD1 (6 bases). The CDR3 consists of 13 residues. CDR1 is WSHSY and CDR2 is SAAADI in the germline V gene. V lost 6 bases and J 1 base, leaving 9 bases between the germline ends. The CDR3, as DNA: TGCGCCAGCAGGCGAGGGGGGAACACTGAAGCTTTCTTT. Translating it yields CASRRGGNTEAFF.

J is TRBJ2-1 and V is TRBV28; D is possibly TRBD2 (6 bases). Germline CDR1 is MDHEN and CDR2 is SYDVKM. This CDR3 is built from 17 residues. V dropped 5 bases and J dropped 7 bases, with 24 bases sitting between them. For the CDR3, the DNA is TGTGCCAGCAGTGCCCGTAGCGGAGCGGTACGTAGGAATGAGCAGTTCTTC. Amino acid sequence: CASSARSGAVRRNEQFF.

The rearrangement uses TRBV7-2 and TRBJ1-2; 8 bases map to TRBD1. This CDR3 contains 16 residues. The germline V gene has CDR1 SGHTA and CDR2 FQGNSA. V trimming: 3 bases; J trimming: 0 bases; junction bases outside the gene matches: 6. The CDR3 here is CASSFLGQVANYGYTF. The CDR3, as DNA: TGTGCCAGCAGCTTTCTGGGACAGGTAGCTAACTATGGCTACACCTTC.

The rearrangement uses TRBV28 and TRBJ1-2; D not certain. Per the germline V gene, CDR1 is MDHEN and CDR2 is SYDVKM. CDR3 size: 13 residues. V was clipped by 8 bases and J by 6 bases, with 16 bases between them. The CDR3 protein is CASRSPGEHGYTF. The CDR3, as DNA: TGTGCCAGCCGAAGCCCCGGGGAGCATGGCTACACCTTC.

The J gene is TRBJ2-7, the V gene TRBV10-1; D call uncertain. Germline values: CDR1 WNHNN, CDR2 SYGVQD (reference sequence). The CDR3 runs 12 residues. The V and J ends lost 8 bases and 0 bases respectively, with 8 bases between them. In DNA, the CDR3 is TGCGCCAGCGGGGTAAGCTCCTACGAGCAGTACTTC. Translation gives CASGVSSYEQYF.

V and J are TRBV12-5 and TRBJ1-4, with unresolved D. Germline V lookup: CDR1 LGHNT, CDR2 FRNRAP. Trimming cost V 7 bases and J 0 bases, with 9 bases left between them. The CDR3 is 14 residues long. The CDR3 sequence: CASAYSTTNEKLFF. The CDR3 DNA reads as TGTGCTAGTGCCTACTCAACAACTAATGAAAAACTGTTTTTT.

The chain employs TRBV18 and TRBJ1-6; D unresolved. The CDR3 has 13 amino acids. V shed 3 bases and J shed 11 bases, with 11 bases lying between them. Germline loops: CDR1 KGHSH, CDR2 LQKENI. CDR3 DNA: TGTGCCAGCTCACCCACGGACGGTGCACCCCTCCACTTT. As protein: CASSPTDGAPLHF.

This clone is a singleton in its sample. This chain uses TRBV5-4 with TRBJ1-1; the match to TRBD1 covers 7 bases. Looked up from germline, CDR1 is SGHNT and CDR2 is YYREEE (reference sequence). Unmatched junction bases numbered 2, after V lost 3 bases and J lost 0 bases. There are 14 residues in the CDR3. The DNA of the CDR3 is TGTGCCAGCAGCTCGACAGGGCTGAACACTGAAGCTTTCTTT. It yields the protein CASSSTGLNTEAFF.

This sequence joins TRBV27 and TRBJ2-3; 11 bases align to TRBD2. There are 17 residues in the CDR3. The V gene end was trimmed by 1 base and the J gene end by 5 bases; junction bases not matched to a gene: 8. CDR1 MNHEY and CDR2 SMNVEV come from the germline V gene (reference sequence). The CDR3 DNA is TGTGCCAGCAGTTTATGGCTAGCGGGGGGACCGGGAGATACGCAGTATTTT. Translating gives CASSLWLAGGPGDTQYF.

The rearrangement links TRBV5-5 to TRBJ1-2; 7 nucleotides match TRBD1. The germline CDR1 and CDR2 sequences are SGHKS and YYEKEE (reference sequence). V trimming: 5 bases; J trimming: 0 bases; junction bases outside the gene matches: 10. The CDR3 covers 16 residues. The DNA of the CDR3 is TGTGCCAGCAGGAGGACAGGCTCATTTTCTAACTATGGCTACACCTTC. The encoded protein is CASRRTGSFSNYGYTF. The full variable domain, in which reference TRBV5-5 and TRBJ1-2 provide the parts outside the CDR3, is DAGVTQSPTHLIKTRGQQVTLRCSPISGHKSVSWYQQVLGQGPQFIFQYYEKEERGRGNFPDRFSARQFPNYSSELNVNALLLGDSALYLCASRRTGSFSNYGYTFGSGTRLTVV.

The chain uses TRBV10-2 and TRBJ1-3; D may be TRBD1 (6 bases). Trimming removed 4 bases from V and 3 bases from J, with 16 bases in between. The CDR3 contains 16 residues. Germline V gene lookup returns CDR1 WSHSY and CDR2 SAAADI. CDR3: CASSGIGGRYGNTIYF. DNA for the CDR3: TGCGCCAGCAGTGGTATTGGGGGCCGTTATGGAAACACCATATATTTT.

This clone came up a few times. CDR3 DNA: TGTGCCAGCAGTGAGTCAGGGGCAGAGCAGTACTTC. Translating it yields CASSESGAEQYF. V gene TRBV2 combines with J gene TRBJ2-7; a possible D gene is TRBD1 (6 bases). V dropped 3 bases and J dropped 7 bases, with 10 bases sitting between them. This CDR3 has 12 residues. Per germline, CDR1 SNHLY and CDR2 FYNNEI.